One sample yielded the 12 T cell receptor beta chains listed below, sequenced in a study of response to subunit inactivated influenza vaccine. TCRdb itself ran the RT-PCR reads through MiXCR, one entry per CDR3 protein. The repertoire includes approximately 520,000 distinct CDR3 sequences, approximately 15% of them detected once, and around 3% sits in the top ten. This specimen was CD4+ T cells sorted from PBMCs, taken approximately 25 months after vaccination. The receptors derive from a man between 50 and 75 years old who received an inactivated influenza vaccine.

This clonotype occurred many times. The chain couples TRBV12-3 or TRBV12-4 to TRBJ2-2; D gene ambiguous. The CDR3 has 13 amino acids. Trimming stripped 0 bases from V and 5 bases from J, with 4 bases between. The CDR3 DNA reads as TGTGCCAGCAGTTTAGCGATAACCGGGGAGCTGTTTTTT. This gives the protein CASSLAITGELFF.

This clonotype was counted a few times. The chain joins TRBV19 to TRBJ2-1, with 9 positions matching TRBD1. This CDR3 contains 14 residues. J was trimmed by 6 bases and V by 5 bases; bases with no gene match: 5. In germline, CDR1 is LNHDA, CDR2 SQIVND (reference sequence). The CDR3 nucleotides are TGTGCCAGTAGTGCGACAGGGGGGGTCAATGAGCAGTTCTTC. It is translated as CASSATGGVNEQFF. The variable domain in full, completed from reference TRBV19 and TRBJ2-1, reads DGGITQSPKYLFRKEGQNVTLSCEQNLNHDAMYWYRQDPGQGLRLIYYSQIVNDFQKGDIAEGYSVSREKKESFPLTVTSAQKNPTAFYLCASSATGGVNEQFFGPGTRLTVL.

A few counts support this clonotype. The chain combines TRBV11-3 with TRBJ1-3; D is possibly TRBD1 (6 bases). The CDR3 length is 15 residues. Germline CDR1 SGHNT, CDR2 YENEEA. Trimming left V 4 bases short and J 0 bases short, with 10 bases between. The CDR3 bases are TGTGCCAGCAGCTCAACAGGGTACTCTGGAAACACCATATATTTT. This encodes CASSSTGYSGNTIYF.

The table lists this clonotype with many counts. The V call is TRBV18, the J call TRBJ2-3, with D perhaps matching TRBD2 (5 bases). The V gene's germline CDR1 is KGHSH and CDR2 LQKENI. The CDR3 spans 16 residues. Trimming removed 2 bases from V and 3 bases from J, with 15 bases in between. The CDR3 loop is CASSPIITGRTDTQYF. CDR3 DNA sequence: TGTGCCAGCTCACCAATTATAACGGGAAGGACAGATACGCAGTATTTT.

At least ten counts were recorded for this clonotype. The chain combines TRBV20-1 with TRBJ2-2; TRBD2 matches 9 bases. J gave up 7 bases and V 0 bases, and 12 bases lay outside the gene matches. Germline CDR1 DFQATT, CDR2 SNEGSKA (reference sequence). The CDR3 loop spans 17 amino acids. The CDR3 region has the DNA TGCAGTGCTAGAGATTTATCTAGCGGGACGTCCGTCGGGGAGCTGTTTTTT. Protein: CSARDLSSGTSVGELFF.

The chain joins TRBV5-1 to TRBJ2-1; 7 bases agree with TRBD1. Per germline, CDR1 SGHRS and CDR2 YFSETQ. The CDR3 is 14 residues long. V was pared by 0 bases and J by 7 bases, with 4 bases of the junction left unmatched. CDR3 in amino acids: CASSLDPRGNEQFF. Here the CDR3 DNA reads TGCGCCAGCAGCTTGGACCCCAGGGGGAATGAGCAGTTCTTC.

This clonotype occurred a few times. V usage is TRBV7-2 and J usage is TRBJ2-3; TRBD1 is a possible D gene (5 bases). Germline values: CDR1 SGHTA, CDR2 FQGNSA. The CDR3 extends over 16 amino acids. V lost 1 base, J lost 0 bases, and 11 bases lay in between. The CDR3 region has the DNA TGTGCCAGCAGCTTAGGGACACGGCGGAGCACAGATACGCAGTATTTT. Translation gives CASSLGTRRSTDTQYF.

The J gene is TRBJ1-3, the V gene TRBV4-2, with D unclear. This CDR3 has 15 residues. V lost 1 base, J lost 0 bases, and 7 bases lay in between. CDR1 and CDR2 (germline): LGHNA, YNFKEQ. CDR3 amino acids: CASSQVPISGNTIYF. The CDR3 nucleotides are TGTGCCAGCAGCCAAGTGCCAATCTCTGGAAACACCATATATTTT.

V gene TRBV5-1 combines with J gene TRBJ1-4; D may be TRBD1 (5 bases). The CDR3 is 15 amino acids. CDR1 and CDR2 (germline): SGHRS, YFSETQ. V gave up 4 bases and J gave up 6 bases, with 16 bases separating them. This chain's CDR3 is CASSPDRIIDEKLFF. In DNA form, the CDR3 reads TGCGCCAGCAGCCCCGACAGAATCATTGATGAAAAACTGTTTTTT.

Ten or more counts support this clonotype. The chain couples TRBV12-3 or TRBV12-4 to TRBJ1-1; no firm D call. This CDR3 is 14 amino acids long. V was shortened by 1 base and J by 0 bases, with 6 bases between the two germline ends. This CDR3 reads CASSLGNMNTEAFF. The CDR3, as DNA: TGTGCCAGCAGTTTAGGGAATATGAACACTGAAGCTTTCTTT.

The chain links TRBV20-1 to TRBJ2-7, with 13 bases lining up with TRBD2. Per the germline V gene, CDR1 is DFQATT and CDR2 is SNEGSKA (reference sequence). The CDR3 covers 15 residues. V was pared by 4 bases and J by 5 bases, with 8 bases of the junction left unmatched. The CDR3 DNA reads TGCAGTGCTAATCCCTTTGGACTAGCGGGAGACGAGCAGTACTTC. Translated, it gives CSANPFGLAGDEQYF.

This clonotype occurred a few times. CDR3 sequence (DNA): TGTGCCAGCATTATCGCGGGGGGCAATGAGCAGTTCTTC. This translates into CASIIAGGNEQFF. The V and J genes are TRBV12-3 or TRBV12-4 and TRBJ2-1, with TRBD2 matching 8 bases. Unmatched junction bases numbered 5, after V lost 7 bases and J lost 6 bases. The CDR3 is 13 amino acids.